The 27 T cell receptor beta chains reported below all come from one sample, sequenced in a study of blood T cell repertoires in COVID-19. Data came from immunoSEQ multiplex PCR; TCRdb stores just in-frame clones and leaves some out. The sample contains 200,000 to 250,000 clones, about nine tenths of which appear only once. Sequencing used PBMCs or T cells enriched from blood (not recorded which). The receptors originated from a woman aged 45-59 years in a cohort exposed to, infected with or recovered from COVID-19 (not recorded which).

The chain has TRBV9 and TRBJ2-1, with 11 bases identical to TRBD2. Germline lookup yields CDR1 SGDLS and CDR2 YYNGEE. CDR3 length: 15 residues. V lost 0 bases, J lost 9 bases, and 5 bases stayed unmatched. The CDR3 DNA reads TGTGCCAGCAGCGTAGAATTAGCGGGGGGGGCTGAGCAGTTCTTC. It specifies CASSVELAGGAEQFF.

This clone was picked up one time. The V call is TRBV7-2, the J call TRBJ1-2, with 7 bases matching TRBD1. Trimming took 1 base from V and 8 from J; bases not matched to a gene: 7. The CDR3 sequence is 14 residues long. From germline, CDR1 is SGHTA and CDR2 FQGNSA. The CDR3 nucleotides read TGTGCCAGCAGCTTAGGGAGCCAGGGGGTCGGCTACACCTTC. It encodes CASSLGSQGVGYTF. The full variable domain, with the rest looked up from reference TRBV7-2 and TRBJ1-2, is GAGVSQSPSNKVTEKGKDVELRCDPISGHTALYWYRQSLGQGLEFLIYFQGNSAPDKSGLPSDRFSAERTGGSVSTLTIQRTQQEDSAVYLCASSLGSQGVGYTFGSGTRLTVV.

The J gene is TRBJ2-3, the V gene TRBV5-1; 8 nucleotides align to TRBD2. V gave up 3 bases and J gave up 4 bases; unmatched junction bases: 7. Looked up from germline, CDR1 is SGHRS and CDR2 is YFSETQ. The CDR3 is made up of 15 amino acids. In nucleotides, the CDR3 is TGCGCCAGCAGCTCCGGGACTAGTTCCGCAGATACGCAGTATTTT. Amino acids: CASSSGTSSADTQYF. Full variable domain (remainder filled in from reference TRBV5-1 and TRBJ2-3): KAGVTQTPRYLIKTRGQQVTLSCSPISGHRSVSWYQQTPGQGLQFLFEYFSETQRNKGNFPGRFSGRQFSNSRSEMNVSTLELGDSALYLCASSSGTSSADTQYFGPGTRLTVL.

The rearrangement uses TRBV7-9 and TRBJ1-4; maybe TRBD1 (6 bases). Trimming pared 2 bases from V and 4 bases from J, leaving 14 bases between. The CDR3 totals 16 residues. CDR1 is SEHNR and CDR2 is FQNEAQ in the germline V gene (reference sequence). The CDR3 region is CASSLLRQAHNEKLFF. As DNA, the CDR3 is TGTGCCAGCAGCTTATTAAGACAGGCACATAATGAAAAACTGTTTTTT.

The V and J genes are TRBV5-1 and TRBJ1-2; D is ambiguous. The V end was cut by 0 bases, the J end by 8 bases, with 8 bases between. This CDR3 has 12 residues. The V gene's germline CDR1 is SGHRS and CDR2 YFSETQ. CDR3 DNA: TGCGCCAGCAGCTTGGATGCGGAGGGCTACACCTTC. Protein sequence: CASSLDAEGYTF. The full variable domain, its missing parts supplied by reference TRBV5-1 and TRBJ1-2, is KAGVTQTPRYLIKTRGQQVTLSCSPISGHRSVSWYQQTPGQGLQFLFEYFSETQRNKGNFPGRFSGRQFSNSRSEMNVSTLELGDSALYLCASSLDAEGYTFGSGTRLTVV.

Only one count was recorded for this clone. The CDR3 sequence: CASSLGGGAAAGELFF. CDR3 coding DNA: TGTGCCAGCAGCTTGGGCGGGGGGGCCGCGGCCGGGGAGCTGTTTTTT. The rearrangement links TRBV5-4 to TRBJ2-2; 9 bases agree with TRBD2. V dropped 0 bases and J dropped 6; count of bases not matched to a gene: 6. The CDR3 has 16 residues. From germline, CDR1 is SGHNT and CDR2 YYREEE (reference sequence). The whole variable domain, remainder taken from reference TRBV5-4 and TRBJ2-2, is ETGVTQSPTHLIKTRGQQVTLRCSSQSGHNTVSWYQQALGQGPQFIFQYYREEENGRGNFPPRFSGLQFPNYSSELNVNALELDDSALYLCASSLGGGAAAGELFFGEGSRLTVL.

The V and J genes are TRBV7-3 and TRBJ1-2, with TRBD1 as a possible D gene (5 bases). The germline V gene has CDR1 SGHTA and CDR2 FQGTGA. The CDR3 is 14 amino acids. Between the trimmed V and J ends, which lost 6 bases and 8 bases, there was a span of 19 bases. The CDR3 DNA reads as TGTGCCAGCAGTCTGGGGGGTCAGGGAGGAGGCTACACCTTC. As protein: CASSLGGQGGGYTF.

The chain carries TRBV28 and TRBJ1-5; D is perhaps TRBD1 (5 bases). The germline V gene encodes CDR1 MDHEN and CDR2 SYDVKM. V was cut by 3 bases and J by 4 bases, with 10 bases left in between. The CDR3 is 14 amino acids. The CDR3: CASSFHRGNQPQHF. In DNA, the CDR3 is TGTGCCAGCAGTTTTCATCGGGGGAATCAGCCCCAGCATTTT.

The chain combines TRBV7-2 with TRBJ2-3; 9 bases are shared with TRBD1. CDR1 and CDR2 from the germline V gene are SGHTA and FQGNSA. The CDR3 is 16 residues long. V shed 5 bases, J shed 0 bases, and the junction held 6 bases outside the gene matches. This chain's CDR3 is CASSQDRGFSTDTQYF. The CDR3 DNA reads TGTGCCAGCAGCCAGGACAGGGGATTTAGCACAGATACGCAGTATTTT.

The chain recombines TRBV3-1 (or the pseudogene TRBV3-2) with TRBJ2-2; TRBD2 might be the D (7 bases). The CDR3 is 15 residues long. The germline V and J ends were trimmed by 4 bases and 6 bases, with 15 bases remaining between them. Germline V lookup: CDR1 LGHDT, CDR2 YNNKEL (reference sequence). The CDR3 region is CASSLLGGAAGELFF. The DNA of the CDR3 is TGTGCCAGCAGCCTCCTTGGGGGGGCGGCCGGGGAGCTGTTTTTT.

This chain joins TRBV5-1 and TRBJ1-1; D gene unclear. Trimming removed 0 bases from V and 11 bases from J, with 14 bases in between. Germline lookup yields CDR1 SGHRS and CDR2 YFSETQ. The CDR3 loop spans 13 amino acids. CDR3 coding DNA: TGCGCCAGCAGCTTGGCCGGCGGGGTTGGTGCTTTCTTT. It yields the protein CASSLAGGVGAFF.

The chain employs TRBV7-2 and TRBJ1-2; D unresolved. Germline V gene data show CDR1 as SGHTA and CDR2 as FQGNSA. The V end lost 1 base, the J end lost 4 bases, and 10 bases lay between the germline ends. This CDR3 comprises 14 residues. CDR3 region: CASSLDRLGYGYTF. The CDR3 coding sequence is TGTGCCAGCAGCTTAGATAGACTCGGCTATGGCTACACCTTC.

This sequence joins TRBV6-2 or TRBV6-3 and TRBJ2-7; 11 nucleotides align to TRBD1. Looked up from germline, CDR1 is MNHEY and CDR2 is SVGEGT. With 0 bases clipped from V and 3 bases from J, the junction kept 1 base outside the gene matches. The CDR3 runs 15 residues. This CDR3 reads CASSYSGTGGYEQYF. The CDR3 DNA follows: TGTGCCAGCAGTTACTCCGGGACAGGGGGCTACGAGCAGTACTTC.

This sequence joins TRBV13 and TRBJ1-1, with D perhaps matching TRBD1 (6 bases). The germline V gene encodes CDR1 PRHDT and CDR2 FYEKMQ (reference sequence). V lost 5 bases and J lost 4, with 20 bases in between. The CDR3 totals 16 residues. The CDR3 nucleotides are TGTGCCAGCAGCCAGCAGGGGCCCGATGGAGGCACTGAAGCTTTCTTT. Translating it yields CASSQQGPDGGTEAFF.

The chain recombines TRBV9 with TRBJ2-1; TRBD2 agrees at 8 bases. Germline CDR1 reads SGDLS; CDR2 reads YYNGEE. V gave up 1 base and J gave up 4 bases; unmatched junction bases: 7. This CDR3 has 16 amino acids. CDR3 bases: TGTGCCAGCAGCGTACCGAGTAGCGGGGTTTACAATGAGCAGTTCTTC. Translating gives CASSVPSSGVYNEQFF.

This clone has a handful of counts. J is TRBJ2-1 and V is TRBV29-1; the match to TRBD2 covers 8 bases. The CDR3 length is 14 residues. Germline V CDR1 and CDR2: SQVTM, ANQGSEA. The V and J ends lost 6 bases and 3 bases, in that order; junction bases with no gene match: 7. CDR3 residues: CSVDGLADYNEQFF. CDR3 in DNA: TGCAGCGTCGATGGACTAGCCGACTACAATGAGCAGTTCTTC.

The chain uses TRBV2 and TRBJ2-3, with 11 bases identical to TRBD2. Germline V gene lookup returns CDR1 SNHLY and CDR2 FYNNEI. This CDR3 is built from 15 residues. Trimming removed 4 bases from V and 3 bases from J; junction bases left unmatched: 3. CDR3 nucleotide sequence: TGTGCCAGCAGTGGGACTAGCGGGCCTACAGATACGCAGTATTTT. As protein: CASSGTSGPTDTQYF.

V and J are TRBV9 and TRBJ1-4; 9 bases line up with TRBD1. CDR1 SGDLS and CDR2 YYNGEE come from the germline V gene. The V and J ends lost 3 bases and 3 bases, in that order; junction bases with no gene match: 6. The length of the CDR3 is 16 residues. The CDR3 protein is CASSGTGVWANEKLFF. In DNA form, the CDR3 reads TGTGCCAGCAGCGGGACAGGGGTTTGGGCTAATGAAAAACTGTTTTTT.

This clone was counted once. The chain has TRBV18 and TRBJ1-3; a possible D gene is TRBD1 (6 bases). The CDR3 runs to 15 residues. Trimming pared 5 bases from V and 1 base from J, leaving 12 bases between. Germline V gene sequence: CDR1 KGHSH, CDR2 LQKENI. The CDR3 DNA follows: TGTGCCAGCTCAATTACAGGGTTTTCTGGAAACACCATATATTTT. Amino acids: CASSITGFSGNTIYF.

The chain couples TRBV4-3 to TRBJ1-4; TRBD1 might be the D (6 bases). The length of the CDR3 is 18 residues. Trimming took 3 bases from V and 2 from J, leaving 19 bases between them. Per germline, CDR1 LGHNA and CDR2 YSLEER. The CDR3 region is CASSHLQGLGRTNEKLFF. The DNA of the CDR3 is TGCGCCAGCAGCCACTTACAGGGATTGGGACGTACTAATGAAAAACTGTTTTTT.

The J gene is TRBJ1-5, the V gene TRBV7-8, with 9 bases aligning to TRBD1. The CDR3 runs to 17 residues. V trimming: 1 base; J trimming: 9 bases; junction bases outside the gene matches: 13. The germline CDR1 and CDR2 sequences are SGHVS and FQNEAQ. CDR3 in amino acids: CASSLDSGQGQGGPQHF. CDR3 nucleotide sequence: TGTGCCAGCAGCTTAGACTCGGGACAGGGCCAAGGGGGGCCCCAGCATTTT.

The V gene is TRBV9, the J gene TRBJ2-7; 8 nucleotides align to TRBD2. With 0 bases clipped from V and 6 bases from J, the junction kept 14 bases outside the gene matches. Germline CDR1 is SGDLS and CDR2 is YYNGEE. The CDR3 totals 17 residues. The CDR3 sequence: CASSVDAGGTLAGEQYF. The DNA of the CDR3 is TGTGCCAGCAGCGTAGACGCCGGGGGAACGCTAGCGGGCGAGCAGTACTTC.

Details on this clone: This same CDR3 is encoded by further DNA sequences in the sample. The chain has TRBV7-2 and TRBJ1-1; TRBD1 agrees at 7 bases. V shed 4 bases and J 4 bases; nucleotides not matched to a gene: 6. The CDR3 length is 14 residues. Germline V gene lookup returns CDR1 SGHTA and CDR2 FQGNSA. In DNA form, the CDR3 reads TGTGCCAGCAGCTCACAGGGGCGACGCACTGAAGCTTTCTTT. Amino acids: CASSSQGRRTEAFF.

Note on this clone: Other DNA sequences within the sample encode an identical CDR3. The chain employs TRBV4-3 and TRBJ2-6; 7 nucleotides line up with TRBD1. The CDR3 has 16 residues. Germline CDR1 and CDR2: LGHNA and YSLEER. With 0 bases clipped from V and 2 bases from J, the junction kept 1 base outside the gene matches. For the CDR3, the DNA is TGCGCCAGCAGCCAAGATCAGGGGGCTGGGGCCAACGTCCTGACTTTC. Protein product: CASSQDQGAGANVLTF.

V and J are TRBV4-1 and TRBJ2-5; perhaps TRBD1 as D (5 bases). Germline CDR1 is MGHRA and CDR2 is YSYEKL. CDR3 length: 14 residues. The V end lost 4 bases, the J end lost 6 bases, and 15 bases lay between the germline ends. The CDR3 loop is CASSPTLRAKTQYF. The DNA of the CDR3 is TGCGCCAGCAGCCCCACCCTCAGGGCGAAGACCCAGTACTTC.

The CDR3 region has the DNA TGTGCCTGGAGGCTAATGGGACAGGGGCCCAATCAGCCCCAGCATTTT. Residues: CAWRLMGQGPNQPQHF. The V gene is TRBV30, the J gene TRBJ1-5; 10 nucleotides agree with TRBD1. Germline V CDR1 and CDR2: GTSNPN, SVGIG (reference sequence). The CDR3 spans 16 residues. After removal of 3 bases from V and 3 bases from J, the junction contained 8 bases not matched to a gene.

J is TRBJ1-1 and V is TRBV4-1; D remains ambiguous. V gave up 4 bases and J gave up 8 bases, with 14 bases separating them. CDR3 size: 13 residues. CDR1 is MGHRA and CDR2 is YSYEKL in the germline V gene. CDR3 protein: CASSLLVDIEAFF. The CDR3 region has the DNA TGCGCCAGCAGCCTCCTCGTCGACATCGAAGCTTTCTTT.